This T cell receptor (beta chain) appears in the sequencing data of a study of Ad26.COV2.S vaccination and SARS-CoV-2 variants. Study-wide context: Ad26.COV2.S, an intramuscular injection, was given once or twice 56 days apart.

Concerning this clone itself: Its antigen is currently unknown.

Whole-study results and caveats: Substantial breadth in spike-specific CD8+ and CD4+ T cell responses was reportedly seen after vaccination.

As for treatment: around 19 received Ad26.COV2.S at low or high dose, single or two shots; a few received placebo; per-sample allocation not given. After the first vaccine or placebo injection, samples were drawn on day 63. An adult donor aged 18-55 years was enrolled in Boston. The CDR3 is made up of 18 amino acids. Germline V CDR1 and CDR2: MRHNA, SNTAGT. V was pared by 9 bases and J by 2 bases, with 16 bases of the junction left unmatched. Generated by immunoSEQ multiplex PCR, the TCRdb table keeps only in-frame clones and is missing some. The table shows about 470,000 clones, with 80% to 95% occurring only once.

This receptor was taken from a person between 18 and 65 years old who received the Ad26.COV2.S COVID-19 vaccine or a placebo. The chain has TRBV6-4 and TRBJ1-5, with 10 bases fitting TRBD1. The material was peripheral blood, obtained in a trial of Ad26.COV2.S vaccine versus placebo. In DNA form, the CDR3 reads TGTGCCAGTCGCCAACCGGGACAGGGGAAAAACGGCAATCAGCCCCAGCATTTT. This encodes CASRQPGQGKNGNQPQHF.